The 26 T cell receptor beta chains listed next were all sequenced from one sample in a study of blood T cells in healthy people across ages. Sample-barcoded 5' priming and a J-beta primer mix drove a second PCR of roughly 7 to 11 cycles. Using its own MiXCR run on the 5' RACE reads, TCRdb lists one record per CDR3 protein. The data hold over a million distinct CDR3 sequences, with more than 35% observed a single time. What was sequenced was blood. Receptors originate from a woman aged 55-69 years in good health.

The chain employs TRBV20-1 and TRBJ2-1; perhaps TRBD2 as D (6 bases). The J call could be wrong; TRBJ2-7 is a better fit for the DNA end. The germline V gene has CDR1 DFQATT and CDR2 SNEGSKA (reference sequence). The CDR3 is 14 amino acids. The CDR3, as DNA: TGCAGTGCTGCCAGGACTAACTCCTACAATGAGCAGTACTTC. Its protein is CSAARTNSYNEQYF.

There are a few counts of this clonotype. The chain has TRBV20-1 and TRBJ2-5; D tentatively reads TRBD1 or TRBD2 (6 bases each). V shed 5 bases and J shed 1 base, with 17 bases lying between them. Germline loops: CDR1 DFQATT, CDR2 SNEGSKA (reference sequence). The CDR3 consists of 15 residues. The CDR3 DNA reads as TGCAGTGCTCCTGATACGAGGGGGGTCCAAGAGACCCAGTACTTC. Its translation: CSAPDTRGVQETQYF.

The rearrangement joins TRBV7-9 to TRBJ2-3; weak D call: TRBD2 (6 bases). Germline values: CDR1 SEHNR, CDR2 FQNEAQ (reference sequence). The V end was cut by 2 bases, the J end by 0 bases, with 15 bases between. The CDR3 runs 17 residues. The CDR3 sequence is CASSLRGAGRSTDTQYF. For the CDR3, the DNA is TGTGCCAGCAGCTTAAGAGGCGCGGGACGGAGCACAGATACGCAGTATTTT.

The V call is TRBV12-3 or TRBV12-4, the J call TRBJ2-3; TRBD2 matches 12 bases. The trim removed 4 bases at V and 3 bases at J, leaving 5 bases unmatched. This CDR3 region has 16 residues. The CDR3: CASSSGLAGLTDTQYF. For the CDR3, the DNA is TGTGCCAGCAGTTCGGGACTAGCGGGTTTGACAGATACGCAGTATTTT.

The chain combines TRBV3-1 with TRBJ2-1, with 10 positions matching TRBD1. The J call may be faulty, since TRBJ2-7 better matches the DNA end. Germline values: CDR1 LGHDT, CDR2 YNNKEL (reference sequence). CDR3 length equals 12 residues. The CDR3 DNA sequence: TGTGCCAGCACTGACAGGGGGCGCGAGCAGTACTTC. Residues: CASTDRGREQYF.

V gene TRBV12-5 combines with J gene TRBJ2-3, with 8 bases fitting TRBD2. The CDR3 runs to 14 residues. J lost 5 bases, V lost 7 bases, and 8 bases had no gene match. Germline V CDR1 and CDR2: LGHNT, FRNRAP. CDR3 in DNA: TGTGCTAGTGCACCGGGACTAGAGGTAGATACGCAGTATTTT. Residues: CASAPGLEVDTQYF.

The V gene is TRBV21-1, the J gene TRBJ2-3. TRBV21-1 is a known pseudogene. CDR3 length: 18 residues. The CDR3 reads CASSRHKLPRDSTDTQYF. CDR3 in DNA: TGTGCCAGCAGCAGGCATAAACTTCCCAGAGATAGCACAGATACGCAGTATTTT.

V and J are TRBV10-3 and TRBJ2-6; TRBD1 matches at 10 bases. The CDR3 is 17 amino acids. V trimming: 4 bases; J trimming: 3 bases; junction bases outside the gene matches: 6. CDR1 is ENHRY and CDR2 is SYGVKD in the germline V gene. The CDR3 loop is CAISGGGQGIGANVLTF. The CDR3 DNA is TGTGCCATCAGTGGAGGGGGACAGGGGATTGGGGCCAACGTCCTGACTTTC.

In this sample, this clonotype turned up a few times. The rearrangement uses TRBV11-2 and TRBJ2-5; 9 bases fit TRBD1. This CDR3 contains 17 residues. CDR1 SGHAT and CDR2 FQNNGV come from the germline V gene. Trimming removed 2 bases from V and 1 base from J; junction bases left unmatched: 8. The CDR3 region has the DNA TGTGCCAGCAGCTTAATCCGGACAGGGGTCTCCCAAGAGACCCAGTACTTC. Its translation is CASSLIRTGVSQETQYF.

The chain carries TRBV20-1 and TRBJ2-1; a possible D gene is TRBD2 (5 bases). This CDR3 contains 12 residues. Germline V CDR1 and CDR2: DFQATT, SNEGSKA (reference sequence). Trimming shortened V by 4 bases and J by 10 bases, and 14 bases separated the two germline ends. The DNA for the CDR3 is TGCAGTGCTATAAGACTATCGGAAGAGCAGTTCTTC. Translating gives CSAIRLSEEQFF.

J is TRBJ2-5 and V is TRBV20-1, with 7 bases that match TRBD2. The CDR3 has 17 amino acids. Germline values: CDR1 DFQATT, CDR2 SNEGSKA (reference sequence). Trimming took 3 bases from V and 5 from J; bases not matched to a gene: 18. The CDR3, as DNA: TGCAGTGCTAGGAAAGACAAGGGAGGGAGGGCCCAGGAGACCCAGTACTTC. Translation: CSARKDKGGRAQETQYF.

This clonotype was detected a few times. V and J are TRBV5-5 and TRBJ1-5; 7 bases match TRBD1. Trimming cost V 2 bases and J 0 bases; bases outside gene matches: 5. Germline values: CDR1 SGHKS, CDR2 YYEKEE (reference sequence). CDR3 length: 16 residues. Here the CDR3 reads CASSLGGGLSNQPQHF. The DNA of the CDR3 is TGTGCCAGCAGCTTAGGAGGGGGCCTTAGCAATCAGCCCCAGCATTTT.

A few counts support this clonotype. The V call is TRBV5-1, the J call TRBJ2-7; 13 bases align to TRBD2. V trimming: 4 bases; J trimming: 7 bases; junction bases outside the gene matches: 8. Germline V CDR1 and CDR2: SGHRS, YFSETQ. The CDR3 spans 15 residues. In DNA form, the CDR3 reads TGCGCCAGCAGCCCCCAGGGACTAGCGGGACATGAGCAGTACTTC. Translated: CASSPQGLAGHEQYF.

Concerning this clonotype: A junction end diverges from the germline sequence, so it may reflect a read error. V gene TRBV5-1 combines with J gene TRBJ2-1, with TRBD1 matching over 7 bases. The last part of the DNA fits TRBJ2-7 better; the J call may be wrong. Germline V lookup: CDR1 SGHRS, CDR2 YFSETQ. This CDR3 is built from 14 residues. CDR3 nucleotides: TGCGCCAACAGCTCGGGACAGCCCTACAATGAGCAGTACTTC. Translated: CANSSGQPYNEQYF.

Details on this clonotype: The junction and the germline gene differ at one end; a read error may be behind it. The chain uses TRBV5-1 and TRBJ2-3; 8 positions agree with TRBD1. CDR1 is SGHRS and CDR2 is YFSETQ in the germline V gene. The CDR3 extends over 17 amino acids. Here the CDR3 DNA reads TGCACCAGCAGCAAGGACTTCGGGACAGGACTCACAGATACGCAGTATTTT. It is translated as CTSSKDFGTGLTDTQYF. The whole variable domain, filled in from reference TRBV5-1 and TRBJ2-3, reads KAGVTQTPRYLIKTRGQQVTLSCSPISGHRSVSWYQQTPGQGLQFLFEYFSETQRNKGNFPGRFSGRQFSNSRSEMNVSTLELGDSALYLCTSSKDFGTGLTDTQYFGPGTRLTVL.

The V call is TRBV3-1, the J call TRBJ1-1; D uncertain. The CDR3 is made up of 16 amino acids. The V end was cut by 1 base, the J end by 0 bases, with 12 bases between. Germline V gives CDR1 LGHDT, CDR2 YNNKEL (reference sequence). CDR3 sequence reads: CASSQGRTRLNTEAFF. As DNA, the CDR3 is TGTGCCAGCAGCCAAGGGAGGACCAGACTGAACACTGAAGCTTTCTTT.

This clonotype was detected a few times. The V and J genes are TRBV5-5 and TRBJ1-2; possibly TRBD1 for D (5 bases). This CDR3 contains 15 residues. With 0 bases removed from V and 4 bases from J, the gap between germline ends came to 13 bases. Germline-derived CDR1 and CDR2 are SGHKS and YYEKEE (reference sequence). The CDR3 nucleotides read TGTGCCAGCAGCTTGGCCGAGTGGGACGGCTATGGCTACACCTTC. Amino acids: CASSLAEWDGYGYTF.

V usage is TRBV6-6 and J usage is TRBJ2-7; D unclear. Germline V gives CDR1 MNHNY, CDR2 SVGAGI (reference sequence). The V end was cut by 3 bases, the J end by 6 bases, with 12 bases between. The CDR3 contains 13 residues. CDR3 coding DNA: TGTGCCAGCAGTTATCTCCGGGTTACCGAGCAGTACTTC. Residues: CASSYLRVTEQYF.

V and J are TRBV2 and TRBJ2-5; 8 nucleotides line up with TRBD1. The CDR3 length is 12 residues. With V trimmed by 7 bases and J by 6 bases, 4 bases remained unmatched. From germline, CDR1 is SNHLY and CDR2 FYNNEI. CDR3 sequence (DNA): TGTGCCAGCACCAGGGACAGGCAGACCCAGTACTTC. It specifies CASTRDRQTQYF.

The rearrangement links TRBV6-5 to TRBJ1-2; D not resolved. The ends were cut back, 6 bases at V and 5 bases at J, with 10 bases in the middle. Germline V gene data show CDR1 as MNHEY and CDR2 as SVGAGI. There are 12 residues in the CDR3. CDR3 residues: CASSRARYGYTF. The CDR3 DNA follows: TGTGCCAGCAGCCGGGCCCGATATGGCTACACCTTC.

This clonotype has just a few counts. J is TRBJ1-1 and V is TRBV11-2, with 8 bases matching TRBD1. After removal of 0 bases from V and 4 bases from J, the junction contained 1 base not matched to a gene. This CDR3 is built from 14 residues. Germline V gene lookup returns CDR1 SGHAT and CDR2 FQNNGV. For the CDR3, the DNA is TGTGCCAGCAGCTTAGATGGACAGGGCACTGAAGCTTTCTTT. The encoded protein is CASSLDGQGTEAFF.

A note on this clonotype: This may be a read error, as it is one base from a much larger clone. CDR3 in amino acids: CASGFGSGKGETQYF. The CDR3 DNA sequence: TGTGCCAGCGGTTTTGGGTCAGGGAAGGGTGAGACCCAGTACTTC. This chain uses TRBV12-3 or TRBV12-4 with TRBJ2-5; TRBD1 is a possible D gene (5 bases). CDR3 length: 15 amino acids.

The chain links TRBV12-3 or TRBV12-4 to TRBJ1-6, with D possibly TRBD1 on 5 matching bases. Trimming pared 3 bases from V and 9 bases from J, leaving 12 bases between. CDR3 length: 14 amino acids. CDR3 DNA: TGTGCCAGCAGTTTGGAGGGGACGGGTTCACCCCTCCACTTT. Its protein product is CASSLEGTGSPLHF.

The V call is TRBV7-9, the J call TRBJ2-7, with TRBD2 matching 10 bases. V lost 8 bases to trimming and J lost 2 bases; unmatched junction nucleotides: 9. This CDR3 spans 15 amino acids. Germline CDR1 and CDR2: SEHNR and FQNEAQ (reference sequence). CDR3 loop: CASLSTSGPTYEQYF. CDR3 bases: TGTGCCAGCCTTTCGACTAGCGGGCCGACCTACGAGCAGTACTTC. The full variable domain, in which reference TRBV7-9 and TRBJ2-7 provide the parts outside the CDR3, is DTGVSQNPRHKITKRGQNVTFRCDPISEHNRLYWYRQTLGQGPEFLTYFQNEAQLEKSRLLSDRFSAERPKGSFSTLEIQRTEQGDSAMYLCASLSTSGPTYEQYFGPGTRLTVT.

The chain links TRBV29-1 to TRBJ2-1; D is unclear. The closer fit of TRBJ2-7 to the DNA end suggests the J call may be wrong. This CDR3 has 13 amino acids. Germline loops: CDR1 SQVTM, CDR2 ANQGSEA. The CDR3 DNA is TGCAGCGTTACAACGGCCTTTGTTCATGAGCAGTACTTC. It yields the protein CSVTTAFVHEQYF.

This clonotype was counted a few times. V usage is TRBV12-3 or TRBV12-4 and J usage is TRBJ2-3; D is ambiguous. V was clipped by 6 bases and J by 6 bases, with 10 bases between them. The CDR3 consists of 12 residues. The CDR3 here is CASSPTEDTQYF. The CDR3 nucleotides read TGTGCCAGCAGCCCAACGGAGGATACGCAGTATTTT.